The 17 T cell receptor beta chains listed next were all sequenced from one sample in a study of blood T cell repertoires in COVID-19 (dated by TCRdb to the early 2020s). The library was generated by the immunoSEQ multiplex PCR assay. TCRdb limited this immuneACCESS table to in-frame rearrangements with V and J called. A share of clones is missing; checked studies link under half to unresolved V genes, and the rest is unexplained. Here the sample has roughly 260,000 clones; roughly nine tenths occur a single time. Jointly, the top ten make up roughly 3.9% of the sample. The sample was peripheral blood. Receptors were obtained from a man in his fifties or sixties who had recovered from COVID-19.

The CDR3 protein is CASSGTGANQPQHF. The CDR3 nucleotides read TGTGCCAGTAGCGGGACAGGGGCAAATCAGCCCCAGCATTTT. The V call is TRBV19, the J call TRBJ1-5; 10 nucleotides align to TRBD1. The germline gives CDR1 LNHDA, CDR2 SQIVND (reference sequence). The V segment lost 6 bases and the J segment 4 bases; nucleotides outside the gene matches: 3. The CDR3 totals 14 residues.

This chain links TRBV5-4 with TRBJ2-1, with a tentative D call TRBD1 (6 bases). The V and J ends lost 0 bases and 5 bases respectively, with 9 bases between them. The germline gives CDR1 SGHNT, CDR2 YYREEE (reference sequence). The CDR3 extends over 14 amino acids. CDR3 sequence (DNA): TGTGCCAGCAGCTTGGGGGACACAAACAATGAGCAGTTCTTC. Amino acids: CASSLGDTNNEQFF. The whole variable domain, remainder taken from reference TRBV5-4 and TRBJ2-1, is ETGVTQSPTHLIKTRGQQVTLRCSSQSGHNTVSWYQQALGQGPQFIFQYYREEENGRGNFPPRFSGLQFPNYSSELNVNALELDDSALYLCASSLGDTNNEQFFGPGTRLTVL.

The chain uses TRBV19 and TRBJ1-2; TRBD1 might be the D (6 bases). The CDR3 extends over 14 amino acids. The germline V gene has CDR1 LNHDA and CDR2 SQIVND (reference sequence). Between the trimmed V and J ends, which lost 4 bases and 6 bases, there was a span of 15 bases. CDR3 in amino acids: CASSKRRTDDGYTF. As DNA, the CDR3 is TGTGCCAGTAGTAAACGACGGACAGATGATGGCTACACCTTC.

The rearrangement joins TRBV19 to TRBJ2-3, with D tentatively TRBD2 (6 bases). Germline V gene data show CDR1 as LNHDA and CDR2 as SQIVND (reference sequence). The CDR3 length is 17 residues. Trimming left V 0 bases short and J 0 bases short, with 13 bases between. The CDR3 DNA follows: TGTGCCAGTAGTATAGAGCCTTCAGGGACTAGCACAGATACGCAGTATTTT. Translation gives CASSIEPSGTSTDTQYF.

The chain is built from TRBV9 and TRBJ1-1; D is unresolved. Germline-derived CDR1 and CDR2 are SGDLS and YYNGEE. CDR3 length: 13 residues. V dropped 3 bases and J dropped 5 bases, with 11 bases sitting between them. In nucleotides, the CDR3 is TGTGCCAGCAGCGGGACGGCGGGGACTGAAGCTTTCTTT. Protein: CASSGTAGTEAFF.

The chain links TRBV28 to TRBJ1-4; no clear D gene. The germline V gene has CDR1 MDHEN and CDR2 SYDVKM. Trimming took 0 bases from V and 8 from J, leaving 13 bases between them. There are 15 residues in the CDR3. DNA for the CDR3: TGTGCCAGCAGTTTATGGTCCGCGGCGGGGGAAAAACTGTTTTTT. The encoded protein is CASSLWSAAGEKLFF.

The CDR3 region is CASSLGQANTGELFF. In DNA, the CDR3 is TGTGCCAGCAGCTTAGGACAGGCCAACACCGGGGAGCTGTTTTTT. The rearrangement links TRBV11-3 to TRBJ2-2; perhaps TRBD1 as D (6 bases). Trimming left V 1 base short and J 2 bases short, with 8 bases between. This CDR3 region has 15 residues. Germline assignment: CDR1 SGHNT and CDR2 YENEEA.

J is TRBJ1-3 and V is TRBV6-6; TRBD1 is a possible D gene (6 bases). V gave up 6 bases and J gave up 2 bases, with 11 bases separating them. The CDR3 loop spans 14 amino acids. Germline V CDR1 and CDR2: MNHNY, SVGAGI (reference sequence). The CDR3 is CASRGGVTGNTIYF. CDR3 DNA sequence: TGTGCCAGCAGAGGGGGGGTTACTGGAAACACCATATATTTT.

V usage is TRBV18 and J usage is TRBJ2-2, with TRBD2 matching 7 bases. Germline lookup yields CDR1 KGHSH and CDR2 LQKENI. Trimming at V came to 2 bases and at J to 5 bases, leaving 11 bases not matched to a gene. This CDR3 contains 17 residues. In DNA, the CDR3 is TGTGCCAGCTCACCAGCGAGCCAGCGGGGTCGGACCGGGGAGCTGTTTTTT. It encodes CASSPASQRGRTGELFF.

The V and J genes are TRBV9 and TRBJ2-7, with 9 bases that match TRBD1. The CDR3 covers 15 residues. CDR1 and CDR2 from the germline V gene are SGDLS and YYNGEE. V trimming: 3 bases; J trimming: 2 bases; junction bases outside the gene matches: 6. The CDR3 nucleotides read TGTGCCAGCAGCGAACGGACAGGGGAGCCCTACGAGCAGTACTTC. Translated, it gives CASSERTGEPYEQYF. Drawing the rest from reference TRBV9 and TRBJ2-7, the complete variable domain is DSGVTQTPKHLITATGQRVTLRCSPRSGDLSVYWYQQSLDQGLQFLIQYYNGEERAKGNILERFSAQQFPDLHSELNLSSLELGDSALYFCASSERTGEPYEQYFGPGTRLTVT.

V gene TRBV10-3 combines with J gene TRBJ2-7, with D unclear. The V end lost 4 bases, the J end lost 0 bases, and 7 bases lay between the germline ends. The CDR3 sequence is 13 residues long. In germline, CDR1 is ENHRY, CDR2 SYGVKD. As DNA, the CDR3 is TGTGCCATCAGTGGCCACAGCTCCTACGAGCAGTACTTC. Its translation: CAISGHSSYEQYF.

The chain has TRBV5-1 and TRBJ2-5; TRBD1 matches 10 bases. The CDR3 consists of 16 residues. CDR1 and CDR2 (germline): SGHRS, YFSETQ. Losses at the gene ends were 0 bases for V and 5 bases for J; bases not matched to a gene: 7. The chain's CDR3 is CASSLVRQGARETQYF. The CDR3 DNA follows: TGCGCCAGCAGCTTGGTGAGACAGGGGGCGCGGGAGACCCAGTACTTC.

The chain combines TRBV14 with TRBJ2-5; a weak D match, TRBD2 (6 bases). The CDR3 has 18 amino acids. Trimming stripped 4 bases from V and 2 bases from J, with 23 bases between. The germline V gene has CDR1 SGHDN and CDR2 FVKESK. The CDR3 protein is CASSPYRGGMGQQETQYF. DNA of the CDR3: TGTGCCAGCAGCCCCTATCGTGGCGGGATGGGTCAACAAGAGACCCAGTACTTC.

The chain carries TRBV11-2 and TRBJ1-3; TRBD1 agrees at 7 bases. V lost 4 bases, J lost 0 bases, and 6 bases stayed unmatched. This CDR3 has 16 residues. Germline-derived CDR1 and CDR2 are SGHAT and FQNNGV. CDR3 DNA sequence: TGTGCCAGCAGCTCCCGACAGGGTAGCTCTGGAAACACCATATATTTT. Protein: CASSSRQGSSGNTIYF.

The chain couples TRBV7-2 to TRBJ1-1; D unresolved. The V end was cut by 1 base, the J end by 4 bases, with 13 bases between. Germline assignment: CDR1 SGHTA and CDR2 FQGNSA. This CDR3 is built from 15 residues. The chain's CDR3 is CASSLGVPRGTEAFF. The DNA of the CDR3 is TGTGCCAGCAGCTTAGGGGTCCCCCGGGGCACTGAAGCTTTCTTT.

J is TRBJ1-5 and V is TRBV5-6; unclear D gene. Germline lookup yields CDR1 SGHDT and CDR2 YYEEEE. This CDR3 comprises 14 residues. V was trimmed by 6 bases and J by 3 bases, leaving 13 bases between them. The CDR3, as DNA: TGTGCCAGCAAAGTCAGTACCGTCAATCAGCCCCAGCATTTT. Protein product: CASKVSTVNQPQHF.

The chain has TRBV5-1 and TRBJ1-1; a possible D gene is TRBD1 (6 bases). Germline loops: CDR1 SGHRS, CDR2 YFSETQ. This CDR3 is 16 amino acids long. The V end lost 4 bases, the J end lost 4 bases, and 20 bases lay between the germline ends. The CDR3 region is CASSAGHLGAGTEAFF. CDR3 DNA sequence: TGCGCCAGCAGCGCGGGCCATTTGGGGGCTGGCACTGAAGCTTTCTTT.